The TCR beta chain under discussion was sequenced for a study of spatial heterogeneity in lung cancer. Turning to the study itself: Untreated early-stage non-small cell lung cancer patients, 72 in total, were the donors. Sequences of the beta chain were consistently detected in greater numbers than alpha-chain sequences.

Described time point: blood at routine non-recurrence follow-up after resection. Unsorted whole RNA samples from tumor, nontumor lung or frozen PBMC were sequenced. Each TCR cDNA molecule carried a unique molecular identifier. MiXCR, run by TCRdb on the 5' RACE reads, gives a single entry per CDR3 protein. Counted here are around 110,000 distinct CDR3 sequences, 10% to 15% occurring once; the ten biggest clones make up 15% to 20%. This clonotype was seen ten or more times. Antigen specificity is unknown. The CDR3 has 17 residues. In germline, CDR1 is SGHRS, CDR2 YFSETQ. V was trimmed by 0 bases and J by 0 bases, leaving 16 bases between them. Findings of the study overall: Blood carried ubiquitous expanded tumor TCRs more at resection than follow-up.

The material was PBMCs, obtained at follow-up. The genes are TRBV5-1 and TRBJ2-7; D might be TRBD1 (6 bases). This receptor was identified in a male donor with early-stage non-small cell lung cancer. The chain's CDR3 is CASSLEFRGQISYEQYF. CDR3 coding DNA: TGCGCCAGCAGCTTGGAGTTTAGGGGACAAATCTCCTACGAGCAGTACTTC.